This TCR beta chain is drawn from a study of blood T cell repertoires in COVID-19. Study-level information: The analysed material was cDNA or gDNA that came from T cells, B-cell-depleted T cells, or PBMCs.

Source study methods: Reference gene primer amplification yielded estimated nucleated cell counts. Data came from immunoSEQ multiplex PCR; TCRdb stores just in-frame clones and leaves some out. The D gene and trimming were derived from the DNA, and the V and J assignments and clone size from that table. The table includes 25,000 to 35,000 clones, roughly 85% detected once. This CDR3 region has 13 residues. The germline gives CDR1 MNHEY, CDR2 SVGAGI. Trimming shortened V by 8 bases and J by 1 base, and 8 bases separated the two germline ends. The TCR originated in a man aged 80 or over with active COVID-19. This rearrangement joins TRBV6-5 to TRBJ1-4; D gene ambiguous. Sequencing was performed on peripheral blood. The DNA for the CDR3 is TGTGCCAGCGGGTCGGGAACTAATGAAAAACTGTTTTTT. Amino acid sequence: CASGSGTNEKLFF.